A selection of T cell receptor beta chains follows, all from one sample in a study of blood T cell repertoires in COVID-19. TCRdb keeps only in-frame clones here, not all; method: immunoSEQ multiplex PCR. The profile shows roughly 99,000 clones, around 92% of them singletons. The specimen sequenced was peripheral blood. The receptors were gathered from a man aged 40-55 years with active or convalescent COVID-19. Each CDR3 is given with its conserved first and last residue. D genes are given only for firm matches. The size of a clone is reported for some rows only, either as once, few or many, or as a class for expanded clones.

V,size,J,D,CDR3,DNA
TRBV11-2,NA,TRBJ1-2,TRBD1,CASSLPGTGFYGYTF,TGTGCCAGCAGCTTACCAGGGACAGGGTTCTATGGCTACACCTTC
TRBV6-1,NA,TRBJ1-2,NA,CASSESVGGYTF,TGTGCCAGCAGTGAAAGCGTTGGGGGCTACACCTTC
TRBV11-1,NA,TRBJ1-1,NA,CASSLGGEAFF,TGTGCCAGCAGCTTAGGCGGTGAGGCTTTCTTT
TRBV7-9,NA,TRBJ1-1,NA,CASSLEGARAFF,TGTGCCAGCAGCTTAGAGGGAGCCCGGGCTTTCTTT
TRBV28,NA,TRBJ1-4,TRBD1,CASSLGQGQGKLFF,TGTGCCAGCAGCCTAGGACAGGGACAGGGAAAACTGTTTTTT
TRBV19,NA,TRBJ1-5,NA,CASSIFGEAQTSNQPQHF,TGTGCCAGTAGTATATTTGGGGAGGCACAGACCAGCAATCAGCCCCAGCATTTT
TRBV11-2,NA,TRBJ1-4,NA,CASSLDVRGDEKLFF,TGTGCCAGCAGCTTAGATGTACGGGGGGATGAAAAACTGTTTTTT
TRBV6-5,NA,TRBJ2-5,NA,CASRSGQQETQYF,TGTGCCAGCAGGTCCGGACAGCAAGAGACCCAGTACTTC
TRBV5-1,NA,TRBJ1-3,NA,CASSLAGAGNTIYF,TGCGCCAGCAGCTTGGCAGGGGCTGGAAACACCATATATTTT
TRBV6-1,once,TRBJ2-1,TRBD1,CASSEGQGYNEQFF,TGTGCCAGCAGTGAAGGACAGGGCTACAATGAGCAGTTCTTC
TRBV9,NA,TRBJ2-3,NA,CASSVAGLVVGTDTQYF,TGTGCCAGCAGCGTAGCGGGACTCGTGGTGGGCACAGATACGCAGTATTTT
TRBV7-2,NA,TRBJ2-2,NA,CASSAGLTATELFF,TGTGCCAGCAGCGCCGGGTTAACTGCTACCGAGCTGTTTTTT
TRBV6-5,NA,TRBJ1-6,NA,CASRPPDSYNSPLHF,TGTGCCAGCAGACCCCCGGACAGCTATAATTCACCCCTCCACTTT
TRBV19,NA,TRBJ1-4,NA,CASSLLQGQGEKLFF,TGTGCCAGTAGTTTACTTCAAGGACAAGGGGAAAAACTGTTTTTT
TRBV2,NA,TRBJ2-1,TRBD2,CASRPGLAGVNEQFF,TGTGCCTCGCGGCCCGGACTAGCGGGAGTTAATGAGCAGTTCTTC
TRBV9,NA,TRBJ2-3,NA,CASSVETSRLSTDTQYF,TGTGCCAGCAGCGTAGAGACTAGTCGTTTATCTACAGATACGCAGTATTTT
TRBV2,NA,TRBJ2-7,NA,CASSAGPSYEQYF,TGTGCCAGCAGCGCAGGTCCTTCCTACGAGCAGTACTTC
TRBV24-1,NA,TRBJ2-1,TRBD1,CATSDRTGSYNEQFF,TGTGCCACCAGTGATCGGACAGGGAGCTACAATGAGCAGTTCTTC
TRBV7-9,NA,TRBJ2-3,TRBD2,CASSLAGLAGSLDTQYF,TGTGCCAGCAGCTTAGCGGGACTAGCGGGATCCCTAGATACGCAGTATTTT
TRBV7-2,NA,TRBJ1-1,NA,CASSLFERVEAFF,TGTGCCAGCAGCTTATTTGAACGGGTTGAAGCTTTCTTT
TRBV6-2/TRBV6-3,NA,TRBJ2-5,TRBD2,CASSYQTTSGTYETQYF,TGTGCCAGCAGTTATCAGACGACTAGCGGGACTTATGAGACCCAGTACTTC
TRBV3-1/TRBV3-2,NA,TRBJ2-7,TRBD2,CASSYLGSGTYEQYF,TGTGCCAGCAGCTACCTGGGTAGCGGGACCTACGAGCAGTACTTC
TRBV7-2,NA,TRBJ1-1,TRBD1,CASGVATGVGNTEAFF,TGTGCCAGCGGGGTCGCGACAGGGGTGGGGAACACTGAAGCTTTCTTT
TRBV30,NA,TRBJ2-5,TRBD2,CAWSIAGGLLETQYF,TGTGCCTGGTCTATAGCGGGAGGTTTGTTAGAGACCCAGTACTTC
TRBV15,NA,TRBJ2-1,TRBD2,CATSRERPSGRPYNEQFF,TGTGCCACCAGCAGAGAGCGTCCCAGCGGGAGGCCCTACAATGAGCAGTTCTTC
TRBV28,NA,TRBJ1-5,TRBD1,CAITGAYSSNQPQHF,TGTGCCATTACAGGGGCTTATAGTAGCAATCAGCCCCAGCATTTT
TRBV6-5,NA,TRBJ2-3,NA,CASQRGDSDTQYF,TGTGCCAGCCAAAGAGGGGACTCAGATACGCAGTATTTT
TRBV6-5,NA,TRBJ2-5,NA,CASSYGQQETQYF,TGTGCCAGCAGTTACGGACAGCAAGAGACCCAGTACTTC
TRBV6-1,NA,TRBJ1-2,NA,CASSEAGVGGYTF,TGTGCCAGCAGTGAAGCCGGGGTCGGCGGCTACACCTTC
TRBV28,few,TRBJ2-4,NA,CATQTVNKNIQYF,TGTGCCACCCAGACAGTGAACAAAAACATTCAGTACTTC
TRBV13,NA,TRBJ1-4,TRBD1,CASSEQGADEKLFF,TGTGCCAGCTCGGAACAGGGGGCGGATGAAAAACTGTTTTTT
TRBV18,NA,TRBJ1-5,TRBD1,CASSPGQVSNQPQHF,TGTGCCAGCTCACCGGGACAGGTTAGCAATCAGCCCCAGCATTTT
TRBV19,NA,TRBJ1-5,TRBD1,CASSIGQGDQPQHF,TGTGCCAGTAGTATCGGACAGGGGGATCAGCCCCAGCATTTT
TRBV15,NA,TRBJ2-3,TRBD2,CATKSGSAMDTQYF,TGTGCCACCAAGAGCGGGAGTGCCATGGATACGCAGTATTTT
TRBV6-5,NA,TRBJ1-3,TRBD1,CASSYDRARGNTIYF,TGTGCCAGCAGTTATGACAGGGCGCGCGGAAACACCATATATTTT
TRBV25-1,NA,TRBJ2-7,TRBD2,CATSMSGLVSHEQYF,TGTGCCACCTCAATGTCGGGACTAGTTTCACACGAGCAGTACTTC
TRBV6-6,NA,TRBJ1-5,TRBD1,CASSTGDRQPQHF,TGTGCCAGCAGTACCGGGGACAGGCAGCCCCAGCATTTT
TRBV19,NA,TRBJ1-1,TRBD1,CASQLQGARNTEAFF,TGTGCCAGTCAACTACAGGGGGCGCGGAACACTGAAGCTTTCTTT
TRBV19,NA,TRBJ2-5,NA,CASSPGLLDRETQYF,TGTGCCAGTAGTCCGGGACTCCTCGACCGGGAGACCCAGTACTTC
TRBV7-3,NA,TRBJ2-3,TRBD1,CASSTQGQGADTQYF,TGTGCCAGCAGCACACAGGGGCAGGGAGCAGATACGCAGTATTTT
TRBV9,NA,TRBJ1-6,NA,CASSVEQGGNSPLHF,TGTGCCAGCAGCGTAGAGCAGGGAGGTAATTCACCCCTCCACTTT
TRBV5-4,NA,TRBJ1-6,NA,CASSSATGSASPLHF,TGTGCCAGCAGCTCCGCTACAGGGTCGGCTTCACCCCTCCACTTT
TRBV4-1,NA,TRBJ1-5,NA,CASSQDGGVNQPQHF,TGCGCCAGCAGCCAAGATGGGGGGGTCAATCAGCCCCAGCATTTT
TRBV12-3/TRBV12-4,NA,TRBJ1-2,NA,CASSPGQKMGYTF,TGTGCCAGCAGCCCTGGACAGAAGATGGGCTACACCTTC
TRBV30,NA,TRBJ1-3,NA,CAWSVDSRNTIYF,TGTGCCTGGAGTGTGGACAGTCGGAACACCATATATTTT
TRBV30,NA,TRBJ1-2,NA,CAWTRWSQGQGYTF,TGTGCCTGGACAAGATGGTCACAGGGTCAGGGCTACACCTTC
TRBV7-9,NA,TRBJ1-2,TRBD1,CASSFSATGQGAGYTF,TGTGCCAGCAGCTTCTCGGCGACGGGACAGGGGGCCGGCTACACCTTC
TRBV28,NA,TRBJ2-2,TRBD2,CASSRTGGALTSGSYTGELFF,TGTGCCAGCAGCCGAACAGGGGGCGCACTGACTAGCGGGAGTTACACCGGGGAGCTGTTTTTT
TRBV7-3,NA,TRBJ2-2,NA,CASSLITSGTGELFF,TGTGCCAGCAGCTTAATAACTAGTGGGACCGGGGAGCTGTTTTTT